Following are 32 T cell receptor beta chains from one sample sequenced in a study of response to subunit inactivated influenza vaccine. TCRdb re-analysed the RT-PCR reads in MiXCR, keeping a single row per CDR3 protein. Found here are over 750,000 distinct CDR3 sequences, 21% of them singletons; the top ten hold more than 8.5%. The input for sequencing was PBMCs from blood, taken around 5 days after vaccination. The receptors come from a man aged 50 to 59 who received an inactivated influenza vaccine.

The chain employs TRBV18 and TRBJ2-1; D may be TRBD2 (7 bases). CDR1 is KGHSH, CDR2 LQKENI, per germline. The CDR3 loop spans 15 amino acids. V gave up 3 bases and J gave up 11 bases, with 20 bases separating them. CDR3 region: CASSPGGPERGQQFF. CDR3 coding DNA: TGTGCCAGCTCACCGGGAGGGCCGGAACGGGGGCAGCAGTTCTTC.

This clonotype was picked up a small number of times. The genes are TRBV24-1 and TRBJ2-1, with 9 bases identical to TRBD2. Per germline, CDR1 KGHDR and CDR2 SFDVKD. V trimming: 7 bases; J trimming: 4 bases; junction bases outside the gene matches: 19. The CDR3 is 19 amino acids. The CDR3 sequence is CATSSPQPLAGVSYNEQFF. CDR3 DNA sequence: TGTGCCACCAGCTCCCCCCAACCTTTAGCGGGAGTCTCATACAATGAGCAGTTCTTC.

This clonotype came up many times. This rearrangement joins TRBV21-1 to TRBJ1-5; the table's D call of TRBD1 was not tested on the DNA. TRBV21-1 constitutes a pseudogene. CDR3 size: 16 residues. The CDR3 reads CASSKERTGSNQPQHF. CDR3 nucleotide sequence: TGTGCCAGCAGCAAAGAGAGGACGGGAAGCAATCAGCCCCAGCATTTT.

The J gene is TRBJ2-1, the V gene TRBV20-1; TRBD2 agrees at 9 bases. The CDR3 sequence is 18 residues long. Trimming took 3 bases from V and 9 from J; bases not matched to a gene: 21. CDR1 is DFQATT and CDR2 is SNEGSKA in the germline V gene (reference sequence). CDR3 amino acids: CSASRMLAGISSYPEQFF. The CDR3 nucleotides are TGCAGTGCTAGCCGAATGCTAGCGGGGATCTCCTCTTATCCTGAGCAGTTCTTC.

Only a few counts were recorded for this clonotype. The chain uses TRBV4-3 and TRBJ1-1, with D unresolved. Trimming stripped 0 bases from V and 1 base from J, with 12 bases between. The CDR3 sequence is 16 residues long. Germline V CDR1 and CDR2: LGHNA, YSLEER. CDR3: CASSQDLSEPNTEAFF. DNA of the CDR3: TGCGCCAGCAGCCAAGATCTTTCTGAACCGAACACTGAAGCTTTCTTT.

The chain combines TRBV12-3 or TRBV12-4 with TRBJ2-1, with 7 bases aligning to TRBD2. The CDR3 runs 15 residues. With 3 bases clipped from V and 8 bases from J, the junction kept 10 bases outside the gene matches. CDR3 residues: CASSLGGWRIHEQFF. CDR3 coding DNA: TGTGCCAGCAGTTTGGGAGGGTGGAGGATCCATGAGCAGTTCTTC.

This clonotype was detected a few times. This sequence joins TRBV2 and TRBJ2-3; 9 bases agree with TRBD1. The CDR3 is 14 residues long. V lost 7 bases and J lost 5; bases outside the gene matches: 7. Germline values: CDR1 SNHLY, CDR2 FYNNEI. In DNA, the CDR3 is TGTGCCAGCATCAGGACAGGGGCAGGAGATACGCAGTATTTT. Translation: CASIRTGAGDTQYF.

A few counts support this clonotype. The chain joins TRBV19 to TRBJ1-3, with 7 nucleotides matching TRBD1. The CDR3 consists of 15 residues. After removal of 6 bases from V and 2 bases from J, the junction contained 7 bases not matched to a gene. Germline values: CDR1 LNHDA, CDR2 SQIVND (reference sequence). This CDR3 reads CASSTGGTAGNTIYF. The CDR3 DNA sequence: TGTGCCAGTAGCACGGGGGGGACAGCTGGAAACACCATATATTTT.

In this sample, this clonotype turned up a few times. The chain combines TRBV7-2 with TRBJ2-5, with 11 bases that match TRBD1. This CDR3 contains 15 residues. With V trimmed by 2 bases and J by 4 bases, 3 bases remained unmatched. Germline V CDR1 and CDR2: SGHTA, FQGNSA. CDR3 DNA: TGTGCCAGCAGCTTATGGACAGGGGGCTCAGAGACCCAGTACTTC. Translating gives CASSLWTGGSETQYF.

The chain is built from TRBV4-3 and TRBJ1-6; D is unclear. Trimming left V 0 bases short and J 2 bases short, with 8 bases between. CDR3 length: 16 residues. Germline lookup yields CDR1 LGHNA and CDR2 YSLEER. The CDR3 sequence is CASSQDLLTYNSPLHF. Written as DNA, the CDR3 is TGCGCCAGCAGCCAAGATCTTCTAACCTATAATTCACCCCTCCACTTT.

The chain has TRBV20-1 and TRBJ2-7; 9 bases align to TRBD1. Per germline, CDR1 DFQATT and CDR2 SNEGSKA (reference sequence). J gave up 2 bases and V 6 bases, and 8 bases lay outside the gene matches. CDR3 length equals 14 residues. The CDR3 region has the DNA TGCAGTGCCGCCGGGACAGGGAAAGCCTACGAGCAGTACTTC. It is translated as CSAAGTGKAYEQYF.

The CDR3 region is CASSLSIGTETQYF. CDR3 sequence (DNA): TGCGCCAGCAGCTTGAGTATTGGCACAGAGACCCAGTACTTC. The J gene is TRBJ2-5, the V gene TRBV5-1; D is unclear. This CDR3 comprises 14 residues. In germline, CDR1 is SGHRS, CDR2 YFSETQ. V was trimmed by 1 base and J by 4 bases, leaving 11 bases between them.

In its sample, this clonotype was seen once. V gene TRBV20-1 combines with J gene TRBJ2-7; TRBD2 aligns across 8 bases. V dropped 0 bases and J dropped 6; count of bases not matched to a gene: 13. Looked up from germline, CDR1 is DFQATT and CDR2 is SNEGSKA (reference sequence). This CDR3 spans 16 amino acids. The CDR3 DNA sequence: TGCAGTGCTAGAGAACCCGGGGGGGGCTTCGGCGGCGAGCAGTACTTC. Protein product: CSAREPGGGFGGEQYF.

The rearrangement uses TRBV5-1 and TRBJ2-2; 8 nucleotides align to TRBD1. The germline CDR1 and CDR2 sequences are SGHRS and YFSETQ. The V and J ends lost 2 bases and 1 base, in that order; junction bases with no gene match: 4. CDR3 size: 16 residues. CDR3 in DNA: TGCGCCAGCAGCTTAGTAGGACAGGGGAACACCGGGGAGCTGTTTTTT. Translated: CASSLVGQGNTGELFF. Supplemented by reference TRBV5-1 and TRBJ2-2, the full variable domain reads KAGVTQTPRYLIKTRGQQVTLSCSPISGHRSVSWYQQTPGQGLQFLFEYFSETQRNKGNFPGRFSGRQFSNSRSEMNVSTLELGDSALYLCASSLVGQGNTGELFFGEGSRLTVL.

In this sample, this clonotype turned up a few times. The chain has TRBV28 and TRBJ2-1, with 7 bases that match TRBD1. CDR3 length: 14 residues. The germline V gene has CDR1 MDHEN and CDR2 SYDVKM. J was trimmed by 15 bases and V by 7 bases; bases with no gene match: 18. The CDR3 sequence: CASMEGGVKGPGFF. The CDR3 DNA follows: TGTGCCAGCATGGAAGGGGGCGTGAAGGGGCCGGGGTTCTTC.

This clonotype was seen a handful of times. With a much larger clone just one base away, this may be a read error. The rearrangement links TRBV7-8 to TRBJ2-5; no clear D. The V gene's germline CDR1 is SGHVS and CDR2 FQNEAQ. V lost 2 bases, J lost 6 bases, and 4 bases lay in between. The CDR3 has 11 amino acids. CDR3 in DNA: TGTGCCAGCAGCTTATTGCAGACCCAGTACTTC. This encodes CASSLLQTQYF.

Only a few counts were recorded for this clonotype. J is TRBJ2-3 and V is TRBV18, with 8 bases that match TRBD1. Looked up from germline, CDR1 is KGHSH and CDR2 is LQKENI. The CDR3 has 17 amino acids. V lost 2 bases and J lost 6; bases outside the gene matches: 13. CDR3 in DNA: TGTGCCAGCTCACCAGTGGACAACAGGGGGAAAGCGGATACGCAGTATTTT. Translated: CASSPVDNRGKADTQYF.

The rearrangement joins TRBV5-6 to TRBJ2-1; possibly TRBD2 for D (6 bases). The CDR3 runs to 15 residues. V was shortened by 2 bases and J by 9 bases, with 18 bases between the two germline ends. Germline V CDR1 and CDR2: SGHDT, YYEEEE. This CDR3 is CASSFYGGDVGEQFF. In DNA form, the CDR3 reads TGTGCCAGCAGCTTTTACGGGGGAGACGTTGGTGAGCAGTTCTTC.

The chain carries TRBV28 and TRBJ2-2; 10 bases align to TRBD1. The germline V gene has CDR1 MDHEN and CDR2 SYDVKM. J lost 8 bases, V lost 3 bases, and 6 bases had no gene match. The CDR3 has 15 amino acids. The CDR3 loop is CASSFPDRGLGELFF. The DNA of the CDR3 is TGTGCCAGCAGTTTCCCCGACAGGGGGCTAGGGGAGCTGTTTTTT.

This clonotype was seen repeatedly, ten times or more. J is TRBJ2-3 and V is TRBV29-1; possibly TRBD1 for D (5 bases). This CDR3 contains 14 residues. CDR1 and CDR2 from the germline V gene are SQVTM and ANQGSEA. V was pared by 4 bases and J by 3 bases, with 14 bases between. CDR3 bases: TGCAGCGTTGGTTCGCCAGGGCGGACAGATACGCAGTATTTT. Its translation: CSVGSPGRTDTQYF.

The chain is built from TRBV12-3 or TRBV12-4 and TRBJ1-3; tentative D call: TRBD1 (5 bases). The V end was cut by 7 bases, the J end by 3 bases, with 10 bases between. This CDR3 is built from 13 residues. CDR3 nucleotide sequence: TGTGCCAGCAACCTCGGGGGTGGAAACACCATATATTTT. Protein product: CASNLGGGNTIYF.

The gene calls are TRBV6-2 or TRBV6-3 and TRBJ2-7; 10 bases fit TRBD2. The CDR3 has 18 amino acids. V was clipped by 10 bases and J by 0 bases; unmatched bases: 18. In germline, CDR1 is MNHEY, CDR2 SVGEGT. CDR3 in amino acids: CATRGASGSVSPSYEQYF. In DNA form, the CDR3 reads TGTGCCACCAGGGGGGCTAGCGGGAGCGTAAGTCCCTCCTACGAGCAGTACTTC.

This clonotype has a handful of counts. J is TRBJ2-7 and V is TRBV11-2, with 14 nucleotides matching TRBD2. CDR3 length equals 18 residues. Germline assignment: CDR1 SGHAT and CDR2 FQNNGV. J gave up 0 bases and V 5 bases, and 9 bases lay outside the gene matches. Here the CDR3 reads CASSLWTSGGLTSYEQYF. CDR3 sequence (DNA): TGTGCCAGCAGCCTGTGGACTAGCGGGGGGCTTACCTCCTACGAGCAGTACTTC.

This chain uses TRBV12-3 or TRBV12-4 with TRBJ2-7, with D tentatively TRBD1 or TRBD2 (5 bases each). This CDR3 comprises 13 residues. The V end was cut by 4 bases, the J end by 6 bases, with 13 bases between. The CDR3 protein is CASSSEHGGEQYF. DNA of the CDR3: TGTGCCAGCAGTTCCGAGCATGGGGGCGAGCAGTACTTC.

CDR3 sequence reads: CASSTSGGVTDTQYF. The CDR3 region has the DNA TGTGCCAGCAGTACTAGCGGGGGAGTCACAGATACGCAGTATTTT. The chain employs TRBV6-5 and TRBJ2-3; 11 nucleotides line up with TRBD2. V shed 5 bases, J shed 2 bases, and the junction held 3 bases outside the gene matches. CDR1 is MNHEY and CDR2 is SVGAGI in the germline V gene. The CDR3 totals 15 residues.

This chain links TRBV28 with TRBJ2-1; tentatively, D is TRBD2 (6 bases). Trimming cost V 6 bases and J 4 bases, with 19 bases left between them. The germline CDR1 and CDR2 sequences are MDHEN and SYDVKM. This CDR3 contains 16 residues. The CDR3 nucleotides read TGTGCCAGCAGCCCCCAGATCAGCGCGGGATACAATGAGCAGTTCTTC. Encoded protein: CASSPQISAGYNEQFF.

This clonotype was counted a few times. V gene TRBV27 combines with J gene TRBJ2-7; D uncertain. Deletions cut 7 bases from V and 0 bases from J, with 7 bases between. The CDR3 contains 12 residues. CDR1 and CDR2 from the germline V gene are MNHEY and SMNVEV (reference sequence). Here the CDR3 DNA reads TGTGCCAGCAAAACATCCTCCTACGAGCAGTACTTC. This translates into CASKTSSYEQYF.

V gene TRBV7-2 combines with J gene TRBJ2-7; TRBD1 is a possible D gene (5 bases). V was trimmed by 5 bases and J by 5 bases, leaving 13 bases between them. The CDR3 has 13 residues. The germline gives CDR1 SGHTA, CDR2 FQGNSA. The CDR3 reads CASSETASHEQYF. The CDR3 coding sequence is TGTGCCAGCAGCGAGACAGCCTCGCACGAGCAGTACTTC.

This clonotype occurred many times. One end of the junction varies from germline; a read error may be responsible. The chain combines TRBV5-1 with TRBJ2-2; D gene ambiguous. The CDR3 extends over 14 amino acids. Germline values: CDR1 SGHRS, CDR2 YFSETQ. This CDR3 reads CASSLERYTGELFF. CDR3 in DNA: TGTGCCAGCAGCTTAGAGCGCTACACCGGGGAGCTGTTTTTT.

V is TRBV15 and J is TRBJ2-7; TRBD2 matches at 10 bases. CDR3 length: 16 amino acids. Germline CDR1 reads LNHNV; CDR2 reads YYDKDF (reference sequence). V shed 2 bases and J 2 bases; nucleotides not matched to a gene: 6. The CDR3 DNA reads as TGTGCCACCAGCAGACTAGCGGGAGTGAATCCCTACGAGCAGTACTTC. This sequence encodes CATSRLAGVNPYEQYF.

This clonotype was seen only a few times. The chain employs TRBV7-2 and TRBJ2-7; D ambiguous. Looked up from germline, CDR1 is SGHTA and CDR2 is FQGNSA. This CDR3 is 14 amino acids long. The germline V and J ends were trimmed by 1 base and 2 bases, with 9 bases remaining between them. The CDR3 bases are TGTGCCAGCAGCTTAGATCTCCAGACCTACGAGCAGTACTTC. Protein sequence: CASSLDLQTYEQYF.

The chain links TRBV28 to TRBJ2-3, with 7 bases matching TRBD2. The V segment lost 9 bases and the J segment 2 bases; nucleotides outside the gene matches: 11. Germline V gene sequence: CDR1 MDHEN, CDR2 SYDVKM. This CDR3 spans 15 amino acids. The CDR3 region is CASNLRAGVTDTQYF. CDR3 sequence (DNA): TGTGCCAGTAATCTACGGGCGGGGGTCACAGATACGCAGTATTTT.